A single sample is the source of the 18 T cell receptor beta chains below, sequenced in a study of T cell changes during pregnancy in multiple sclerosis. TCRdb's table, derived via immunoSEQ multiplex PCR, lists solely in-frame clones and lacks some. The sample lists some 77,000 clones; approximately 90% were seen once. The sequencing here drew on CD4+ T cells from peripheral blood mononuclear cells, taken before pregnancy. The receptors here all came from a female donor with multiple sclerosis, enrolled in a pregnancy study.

The CDR3 region is CASSMVRGPGELFF. The CDR3 region has the DNA TGTGCCAGTAGTATGGTCAGGGGTCCCGGGGAGCTGTTTTTT. The chain is built from TRBV19 and TRBJ2-2, with D tentatively TRBD1 (6 bases). The CDR3 loop spans 14 amino acids. The germline V gene has CDR1 LNHDA and CDR2 SQIVND (reference sequence). V shed 3 bases and J shed 6 bases, with 11 bases lying between them.

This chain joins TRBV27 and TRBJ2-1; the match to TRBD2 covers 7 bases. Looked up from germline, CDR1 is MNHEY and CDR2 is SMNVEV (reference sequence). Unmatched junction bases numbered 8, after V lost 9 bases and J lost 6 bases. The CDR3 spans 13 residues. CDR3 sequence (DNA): TGTGCCAGTAGGGGAGGGAACGGCAATGAGCAGTTCTTC. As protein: CASRGGNGNEQFF.

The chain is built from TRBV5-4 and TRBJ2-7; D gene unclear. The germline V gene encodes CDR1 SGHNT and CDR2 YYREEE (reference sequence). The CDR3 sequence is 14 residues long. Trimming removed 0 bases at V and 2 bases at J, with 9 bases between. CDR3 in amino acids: CASSLGPAAYEQYF. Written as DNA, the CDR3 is TGTGCCAGCAGCTTGGGGCCGGCGGCCTACGAGCAGTACTTC.

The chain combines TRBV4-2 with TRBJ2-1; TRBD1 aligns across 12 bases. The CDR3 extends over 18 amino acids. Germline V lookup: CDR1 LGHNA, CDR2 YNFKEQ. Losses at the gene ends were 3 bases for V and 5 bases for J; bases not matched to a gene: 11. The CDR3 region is CASSQRWRGQGAHNEQFF. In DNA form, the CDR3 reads TGTGCCAGCAGCCAGCGATGGCGGGGACAGGGGGCACACAATGAGCAGTTCTTC.

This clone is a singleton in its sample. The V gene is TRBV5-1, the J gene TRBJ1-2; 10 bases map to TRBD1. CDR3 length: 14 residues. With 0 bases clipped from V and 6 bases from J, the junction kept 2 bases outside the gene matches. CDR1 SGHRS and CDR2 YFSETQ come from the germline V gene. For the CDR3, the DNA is TGCGCCAGCAGCTTGGGACAGGGGGCAGATGGCTACACCTTC. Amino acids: CASSLGQGADGYTF.

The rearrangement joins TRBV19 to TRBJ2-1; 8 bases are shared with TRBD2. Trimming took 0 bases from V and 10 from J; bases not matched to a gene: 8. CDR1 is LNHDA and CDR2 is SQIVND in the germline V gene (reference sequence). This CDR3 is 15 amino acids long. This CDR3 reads CASSIDGLAPYEQFF. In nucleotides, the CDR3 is TGTGCCAGTAGTATAGACGGACTAGCCCCCTACGAGCAGTTCTTC.

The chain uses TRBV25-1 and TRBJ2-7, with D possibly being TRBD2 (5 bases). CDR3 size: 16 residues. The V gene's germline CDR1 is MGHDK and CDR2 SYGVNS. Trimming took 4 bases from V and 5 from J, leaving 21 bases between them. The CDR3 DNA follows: TGTGCCAGCAGTGCCGATGGACTCCCTCAGAAGGACGAGCAGTACTTC. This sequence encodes CASSADGLPQKDEQYF.

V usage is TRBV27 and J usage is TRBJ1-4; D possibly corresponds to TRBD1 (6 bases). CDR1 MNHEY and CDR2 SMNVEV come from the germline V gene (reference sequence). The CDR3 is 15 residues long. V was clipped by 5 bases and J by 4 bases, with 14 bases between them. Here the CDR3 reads CASSAYRVNNEKLFF. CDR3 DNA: TGTGCCAGCAGTGCCTACAGGGTAAATAATGAAAAACTGTTTTTT.

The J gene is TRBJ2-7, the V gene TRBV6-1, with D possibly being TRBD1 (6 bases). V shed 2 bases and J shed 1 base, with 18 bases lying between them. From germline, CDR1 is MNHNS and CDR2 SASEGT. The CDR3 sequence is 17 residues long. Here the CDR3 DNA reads TGTGCCAGCAGTGAACGGCAGGGGTTTTCCCATTCCTACGAGCAGTACTTC. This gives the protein CASSERQGFSHSYEQYF.

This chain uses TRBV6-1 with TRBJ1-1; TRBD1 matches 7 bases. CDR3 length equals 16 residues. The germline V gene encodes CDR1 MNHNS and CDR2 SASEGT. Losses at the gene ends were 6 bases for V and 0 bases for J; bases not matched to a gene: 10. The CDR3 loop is CASRESGGLMNTEAFF. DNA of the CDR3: TGTGCCAGCAGGGAATCAGGGGGTCTCATGAACACTGAAGCTTTCTTT.

The CDR3 region is CASSYSRAGGPDEQFF. Here the CDR3 DNA reads TGTGCCAGCAGTTACTCGAGAGCGGGGGGGCCAGATGAGCAGTTCTTC. The chain is built from TRBV6-6 and TRBJ2-1; TRBD2 aligns across 10 bases. The ends lost 0 bases at V and 8 bases at J; junction bases unmatched: 7. Per germline, CDR1 MNHNY and CDR2 SVGAGI (reference sequence). CDR3 length equals 16 residues.

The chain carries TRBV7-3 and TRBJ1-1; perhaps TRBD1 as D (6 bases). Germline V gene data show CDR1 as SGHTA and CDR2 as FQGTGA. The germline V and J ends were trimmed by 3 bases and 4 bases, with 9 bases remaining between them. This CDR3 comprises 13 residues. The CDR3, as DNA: TGTGCCAGCAGCTTGGGGGGGCCCACTGAAGCTTTCTTT. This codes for CASSLGGPTEAFF.

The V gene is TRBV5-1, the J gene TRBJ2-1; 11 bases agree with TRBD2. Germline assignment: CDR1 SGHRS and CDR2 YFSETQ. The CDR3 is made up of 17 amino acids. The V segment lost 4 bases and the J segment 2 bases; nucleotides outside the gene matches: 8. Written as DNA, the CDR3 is TGCGCCAGCAGCCCCCTAGCGGGGGGCAGCACCTACAATGAGCAGTTCTTC. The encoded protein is CASSPLAGGSTYNEQFF.

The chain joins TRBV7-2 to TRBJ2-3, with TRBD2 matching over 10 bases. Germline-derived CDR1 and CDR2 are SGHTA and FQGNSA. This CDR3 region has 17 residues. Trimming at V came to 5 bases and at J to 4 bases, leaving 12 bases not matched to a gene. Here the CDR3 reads CASSQGLAAGWADTQYF. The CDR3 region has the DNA TGTGCCAGCAGCCAAGGACTAGCGGCTGGCTGGGCAGATACGCAGTATTTT.

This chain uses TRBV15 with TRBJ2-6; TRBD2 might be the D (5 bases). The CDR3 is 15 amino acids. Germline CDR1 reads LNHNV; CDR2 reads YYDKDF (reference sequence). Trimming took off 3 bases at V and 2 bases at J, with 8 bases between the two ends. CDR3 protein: CATSSRGTGANVLTF. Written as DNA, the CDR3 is TGTGCCACCAGCAGTAGAGGGACTGGGGCCAACGTCCTGACTTTC.

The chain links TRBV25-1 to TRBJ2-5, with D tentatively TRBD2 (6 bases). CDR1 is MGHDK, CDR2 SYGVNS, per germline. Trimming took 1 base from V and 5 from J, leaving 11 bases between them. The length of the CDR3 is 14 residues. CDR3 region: CASSEFTGVETQYF. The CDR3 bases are TGTGCCAGCAGTGAATTTACGGGGGTCGAGACCCAGTACTTC.

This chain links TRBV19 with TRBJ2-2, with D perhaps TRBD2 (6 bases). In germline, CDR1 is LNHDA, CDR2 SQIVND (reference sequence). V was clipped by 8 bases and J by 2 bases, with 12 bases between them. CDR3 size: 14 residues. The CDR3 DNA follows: TGTGCCAGTGGGACTCTATTAAACACCGGGGAGCTGTTTTTT. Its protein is CASGTLLNTGELFF.

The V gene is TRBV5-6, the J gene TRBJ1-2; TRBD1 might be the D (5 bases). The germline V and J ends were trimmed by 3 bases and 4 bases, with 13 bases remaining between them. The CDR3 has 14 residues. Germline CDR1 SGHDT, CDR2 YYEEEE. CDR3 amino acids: CASSSLDTAYGYTF. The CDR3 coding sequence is TGTGCCAGCAGCTCTCTGGACACAGCCTATGGCTACACCTTC.